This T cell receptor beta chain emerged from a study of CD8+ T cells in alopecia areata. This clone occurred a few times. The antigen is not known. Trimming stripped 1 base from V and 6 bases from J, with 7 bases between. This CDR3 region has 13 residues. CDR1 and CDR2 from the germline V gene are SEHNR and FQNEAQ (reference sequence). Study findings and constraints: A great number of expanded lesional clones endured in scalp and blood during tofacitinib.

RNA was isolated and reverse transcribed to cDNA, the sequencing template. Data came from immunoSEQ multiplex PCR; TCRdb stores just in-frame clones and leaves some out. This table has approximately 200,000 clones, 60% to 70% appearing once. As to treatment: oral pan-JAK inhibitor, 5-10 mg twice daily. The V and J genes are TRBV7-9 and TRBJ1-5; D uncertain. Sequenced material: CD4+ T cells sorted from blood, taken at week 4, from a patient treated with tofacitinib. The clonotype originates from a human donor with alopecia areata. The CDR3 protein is CASSLEGSQPQHF. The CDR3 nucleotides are TGTGCCAGCAGCTTAGAGGGATCTCAGCCCCAGCATTTT.